The clone carrying this TCR beta chain was seen just once. Germline V gives CDR1 GTSNPN, CDR2 SVGIG (reference sequence). Trimming left V 7 bases short and J 0 bases short, with 20 bases between. CDR3 size: 16 residues. Assay used: immunoSEQ multiplex PCR; TCRdb lists only in-frame clones, some missing. The table lists approximately 70,000 clones, over 75% of them singletons, with approximately 25% in the top ten. This record comes from a study of T cell responses to AZD1222 COVID-19 vaccine. This sample comprised peripheral blood, obtained on day 0 of AZD1222 vaccination. This clonotype was obtained from an adult in good health. V and J are TRBV30 and TRBJ2-3; tentative D call: TRBD2 (5 bases). CDR3 residues: CASSVLAGGSTDTQYF. CDR3 coding DNA: TGTGCCTCGAGCGTTCTAGCTGGTGGGAGCACAGATACGCAGTATTTT.